The next 18 T cell receptor beta chains were all read from a single sample in a study of blood T cell repertoires in COVID-19. TCRdb's copy holds only in-frame clones and misses some; the assay was immunoSEQ multiplex PCR. This table holds under 200,000 clones, 86% found once. The sequenced material came from peripheral blood. The receptors were sampled from a man in his sixties with acute or convalescent COVID-19.

The gene calls are TRBV27 and TRBJ2-6, with TRBD2 identical over 11 bases. V shed 5 bases, J shed 12 bases, and the junction held 12 bases outside the gene matches. This CDR3 is 16 amino acids long. Germline V CDR1 and CDR2: MNHEY, SMNVEV (reference sequence). The CDR3 reads CASSQPTSGDVGVLTF. The CDR3 nucleotides read TGTGCCAGCAGTCAGCCGACTAGCGGGGATGTAGGCGTCCTGACTTTC.

This clone was observed a handful of times. This chain links TRBV19 with TRBJ1-6, with 7 bases identical to TRBD1. Losses at the gene ends were 6 bases for V and 7 bases for J; bases not matched to a gene: 9. The CDR3 covers 15 residues. Germline V lookup: CDR1 LNHDA, CDR2 SQIVND (reference sequence). CDR3 in amino acids: CASSPRGTENSPLHF. The CDR3 coding sequence is TGTGCCAGTAGCCCAAGAGGGACAGAAAATTCACCCCTCCACTTT.

The V call is TRBV5-4, the J call TRBJ2-2; TRBD1 matches 7 bases. V lost 5 bases to trimming and J lost 6 bases; unmatched junction nucleotides: 10. CDR1 and CDR2 from the germline V gene are SGHNT and YYREEE (reference sequence). The CDR3 spans 15 residues. CDR3 coding DNA: TGTGCCAGCAGTCTCCGGCAGGGGGTAGCCGGGGAGCTGTTTTTT. Its translation is CASSLRQGVAGELFF. The full variable domain, its missing parts supplied by reference TRBV5-4 and TRBJ2-2, is ETGVTQSPTHLIKTRGQQVTLRCSSQSGHNTVSWYQQALGQGPQFIFQYYREEENGRGNFPPRFSGLQFPNYSSELNVNALELDDSALYLCASSLRQGVAGELFFGEGSRLTVL.

The chain combines TRBV4-2 with TRBJ1-4; D remains unclear. V dropped 4 bases and J dropped 8 bases, with 11 bases sitting between them. CDR3 length: 13 amino acids. The V gene's germline CDR1 is LGHNA and CDR2 YNFKEQ. DNA for the CDR3: TGTGCCAGCAGCCGCGGTGGCGGGGAAAAACTGTTTTTT. Translating it yields CASSRGGGEKLFF.

The rearrangement uses TRBV28 and TRBJ1-5, with D tentatively TRBD1 (5 bases). From germline, CDR1 is MDHEN and CDR2 SYDVKM. The germline V and J ends were trimmed by 4 bases and 6 bases, with 16 bases remaining between them. This CDR3 spans 15 amino acids. The CDR3 DNA reads TGTGCCAGCAGTTCCAGATCGGGGGTCGTTCAGCCCCAGCATTTT. It codes for CASSSRSGVVQPQHF.

The V and J genes are TRBV5-1 and TRBJ1-3; 10 nucleotides align to TRBD1. There are 15 residues in the CDR3. The V segment lost 3 bases and the J segment 2 bases; nucleotides outside the gene matches: 2. Per germline, CDR1 SGHRS and CDR2 YFSETQ. CDR3 in amino acids: CASSSGTGAGNTIYF. DNA of the CDR3: TGCGCCAGCAGCTCAGGGACAGGGGCTGGAAACACCATATATTTT. Variable domain in full (rest from reference TRBV5-1 and TRBJ1-3): KAGVTQTPRYLIKTRGQQVTLSCSPISGHRSVSWYQQTPGQGLQFLFEYFSETQRNKGNFPGRFSGRQFSNSRSEMNVSTLELGDSALYLCASSSGTGAGNTIYFGEGSWLTVV.

The chain recombines TRBV2 with TRBJ2-7; tentative D call: TRBD2 (6 bases). V lost 4 bases and J 2 bases, leaving 9 bases between the germline ends. CDR1 and CDR2 (germline): SNHLY, FYNNEI. The CDR3 totals 13 residues. CDR3 residues: CASSAGTAYEQYF. The CDR3, as DNA: TGTGCCAGCAGTGCCGGGACTGCCTACGAGCAGTACTTC.

The chain recombines TRBV6-5 with TRBJ2-2; the match to TRBD2 covers 10 bases. This CDR3 has 16 residues. The V segment lost 3 bases and the J segment 2 bases; nucleotides outside the gene matches: 3. Per the germline V gene, CDR1 is MNHEY and CDR2 is SVGAGI. The CDR3 loop reads CASSYRLAGNTGELFF. For the CDR3, the DNA is TGTGCCAGCAGTTATCGACTAGCGGGCAACACCGGGGAGCTGTTTTTT.

The rearrangement uses TRBV5-3 and TRBJ2-3; 8 bases match TRBD2. TRBV5-3 is designated an ORF whose function remains uncertain. Losses at the gene ends were 4 bases for V and 5 bases for J; bases not matched to a gene: 6. The CDR3 extends over 14 amino acids. The DNA for the CDR3 is TGTGCCAGAAGCGGGGGACTAGAAATAGATACGCAGTATTTT. It codes for CARSGGLEIDTQYF.

This clone was picked up one time. CDR3 sequence: CASTKGVAGTIYNEQFF. In DNA form, the CDR3 reads TGTGCCAGCACAAAGGGGGTAGCGGGAACCATCTACAATGAGCAGTTCTTC. V gene TRBV5-5 combines with J gene TRBJ2-1, with 8 positions matching TRBD2. The CDR3 runs 17 residues. Germline trimming cut 6 bases from V and 3 bases from J; bases unmatched to any gene: 14. Per germline, CDR1 SGHKS and CDR2 YYEKEE (reference sequence).

The rearrangement links TRBV15 to TRBJ2-3; D might be TRBD1 (5 bases). CDR3 size: 15 residues. CDR1 and CDR2 from the germline V gene are LNHNV and YYDKDF (reference sequence). Trimming took 1 base from V and 1 from J, leaving 9 bases between them. CDR3 region: CATSRGIGGTDTQYF. The CDR3 coding sequence is TGTGCCACCAGCAGAGGGATAGGGGGCACAGATACGCAGTATTTT.

This chain uses TRBV30 with TRBJ2-5; 10 bases agree with TRBD2. In germline, CDR1 is GTSNPN, CDR2 SVGIG (reference sequence). This CDR3 is built from 14 residues. Trimming took 4 bases from V and 5 from J; bases not matched to a gene: 7. Here the CDR3 reads CAWTSGRNWETQYF. Here the CDR3 DNA reads TGTGCCTGGACTAGCGGGAGAAATTGGGAGACCCAGTACTTC.

This chain connects TRBV6-1 to TRBJ2-7; 7 nucleotides agree with TRBD1. Germline V CDR1 and CDR2: MNHNS, SASEGT. The CDR3 sequence is 15 residues long. V gave up 4 bases and J gave up 0 bases; unmatched junction bases: 6. CDR3 bases: TGTGCCAGCAGTGGGGGACAGTTCGGCTCCTACGAGCAGTACTTC. Its protein is CASSGGQFGSYEQYF.

The chain recombines TRBV6-5 with TRBJ2-5; D possibly corresponds to TRBD2 (6 bases). Germline V lookup: CDR1 MNHEY, CDR2 SVGAGI. There are 14 residues in the CDR3. V gave up 7 bases and J gave up 4 bases, with 16 bases separating them. CDR3: CASTGVGIRETQYF. The CDR3 DNA follows: TGTGCCAGCACGGGGGTCGGAATAAGAGAGACCCAGTACTTC.

The chain combines TRBV14 with TRBJ2-7; no reliable D call. This CDR3 region has 13 residues. V was trimmed by 1 base and J by 6 bases, leaving 10 bases between them. Germline V gene sequence: CDR1 SGHDN, CDR2 FVKESK. The CDR3 DNA is TGTGCCAGCAGCCAAGGAATGTCGGGCGAGCAGTACTTC. Translated, it gives CASSQGMSGEQYF.

The chain employs TRBV7-3 and TRBJ2-1; 7 nucleotides align to TRBD2. The V and J ends lost 4 bases and 7 bases, in that order; junction bases with no gene match: 13. From germline, CDR1 is SGHTA and CDR2 FQGTGA. The CDR3 has 16 amino acids. The CDR3 spells CASSWGGGSPFNEQFF. CDR3 in DNA: TGTGCCAGCAGCTGGGGAGGCGGGAGCCCTTTTAATGAGCAGTTCTTC.

The gene calls are TRBV7-9 and TRBJ1-4, with D hard to call. The ends were cut back, 1 base at V and 3 bases at J, with 6 bases in the middle. CDR3 size: 14 residues. Germline V CDR1 and CDR2: SEHNR, FQNEAQ (reference sequence). The chain's CDR3 is CASSLGQANEKLFF. CDR3 sequence (DNA): TGTGCCAGCAGCTTAGGGCAGGCTAATGAAAAACTGTTTTTT.

The chain combines TRBV7-2 with TRBJ2-7; tentatively, D is TRBD1 (5 bases). This CDR3 comprises 14 residues. V dropped 2 bases and J dropped 1 base, with 9 bases sitting between them. Germline loops: CDR1 SGHTA, CDR2 FQGNSA. The CDR3 sequence is CASSLSRGSYEQYF. CDR3 nucleotides: TGTGCCAGCAGCTTATCAAGGGGATCCTACGAGCAGTACTTC.